These T cell receptor beta chains were read from a single sample in a study of CD8 T cells in Susac syndrome. TCRdb independently ran MiXCR on the immunoSEQ multiplex PCR reads; one entry per CDR3 protein. The sample records roughly 150,000 distinct CDR3 sequences, less than 97% being singletons. The sample was CD8+ T cells from PBMCs. These receptors were collected from a human donor with multiple sclerosis. The CDR3 runs from the conserved cysteine through the conserved F or W. The D gene is left open where the match is weak. Clone sizes are given selectively: once, few, many, or a class where the clone is expanded.

D gene | J gene | V gene | clone size | CDR3 DNA | CDR3 protein
. | TRBJ2-3 | TRBV5-6 | . | TGTGCCAGCAGCTCGGGACCAGGCACAGATACGCAGTATTTT | CASSSGPGTDTQYF
TRBD1 | TRBJ2-7 | TRBV20-1 | . | TGCAGTGCTATAGTCCCTGGACAGGTCGACGAGCAGTACTTC | CSAIVPGQVDEQYF
. | TRBJ1-6 | TRBV27 | . | TGTGCCAGCAGTTTATCTTTCAATAATTCACCCCTCCACTTT | CASSLSFNNSPLHF
. | TRBJ2-5 | TRBV6-6 | once | TGTGCCAGCAGTGATCGTTCAGGGTTGGAGACCCAGTACTTC | CASSDRSGLETQYF
. | TRBJ1-1 | TRBV19 | . | TGTGCCAGTATGAGGGCTTGGACTGAAGCTTTCTTT | CASMRAWTEAFF
. | TRBJ2-7 | TRBV29-1 | . | TGCAGCGTTGAAGGTGATAGGGGGGATTACGAGCAGTACTTC | CSVEGDRGDYEQYF
. | TRBJ2-1 | TRBV20-1 | . | TGCAGTGCTAGATTCGAGGGGGAGCAGTTCTTC | CSARFEGEQFF
. | TRBJ1-1 | TRBV9 | . | TGTGCCAGCAGCGTACAGGGTTGGAACACTGAAGATTTCTTT | CASSVQGWNTEDFF
. | TRBJ1-2 | TRBV27 | . | TGTGCCAGCAGTTTGGGGGGGGAGGAAGGCTACACCTTC | CASSLGGEEGYTF
TRBD1 | TRBJ2-5 | TRBV25-1 | . | TGTGCCAGCAGTACCCGGGACAGGGGTTCGTTCAGGGAGACCCAGTACTTC | CASSTRDRGSFRETQYF
TRBD2 | TRBJ2-1 | TRBV20-1 | . | TGCAGTGCTAGAGATGAGTCGGTAGCGGGGTTCTTCTACAATGAGCAGTTCTTC | CSARDESVAGFFYNEQFF
TRBD2 | TRBJ2-7 | TRBV27 | . | TGTGCCAGCAGCCCGACTAGCGGGCCCTCCTACGAGCAGTACTTC | CASSPTSGPSYEQYF
. | TRBJ2-1 | TRBV11-2 | . | TGTGCCAGCACCCCCGACGGTGAGCAGTTCTTC | CASTPDGEQFF
. | TRBJ1-2 | TRBV29-1 | . | TGCAGCGTTGAGGGCCAGGGGAGCTATGGCTACACCTTC | CSVEGQGSYGYTF
. | TRBJ2-6 | TRBV4-1 | . | TGCGCCAGCAGCGCCCATGGCGGGACTGGGGCCAACGTCCTGACTTTC | CASSAHGGTGANVLTF
TRBD1 | TRBJ2-2 | TRBV30 | . | TGTGCCTGGGAGCCGAGACAGGGAACGAACACCGGGGAGCTGTTTTTT | CAWEPRQGTNTGELFF
. | TRBJ2-5 | TRBV29-1 | . | TGCAGCGTCAAGACAGGAATTCAAGAGACCCAGTACTTC | CSVKTGIQETQYF
. | TRBJ1-1 | TRBV4-1 | . | TGCGCCAGCAGCCAAGATAACGGGAACACTGAAGCTTTCTTT | CASSQDNGNTEAFF
. | TRBJ2-5 | TRBV27 | . | TGTGCCAGCAGTAGGTCGGCGGGCCCCCAAGAGACCCAGTACTTC | CASSRSAGPQETQYF
. | TRBJ2-7 | TRBV9 | . | TGTGCCAGCAAGGGGCACGAGCAGTACTTC | CASKGHEQYF
TRBD2 | TRBJ2-6 | TRBV20-1 | . | TGCAGTGCTAGAGATGAGAGGGACTACTCTGGGGCCAACGTCCTGACTTTC | CSARDERDYSGANVLTF
TRBD2 | TRBJ2-2 | TRBV6-2/TRBV6-3 | . | TGTGCCAGCAGTTCCCCCTTCGCAGCGGGGGTGACAAACACCGGGGAGCTGTTTTTT | CASSSPFAAGVTNTGELFF
TRBD2 | TRBJ2-3 | TRBV11-2 | . | TGTGCCAGCAGCGGCCTTCTCGGGGGGGTTCCGGATACGCAGTATTTT | CASSGLLGGVPDTQYF